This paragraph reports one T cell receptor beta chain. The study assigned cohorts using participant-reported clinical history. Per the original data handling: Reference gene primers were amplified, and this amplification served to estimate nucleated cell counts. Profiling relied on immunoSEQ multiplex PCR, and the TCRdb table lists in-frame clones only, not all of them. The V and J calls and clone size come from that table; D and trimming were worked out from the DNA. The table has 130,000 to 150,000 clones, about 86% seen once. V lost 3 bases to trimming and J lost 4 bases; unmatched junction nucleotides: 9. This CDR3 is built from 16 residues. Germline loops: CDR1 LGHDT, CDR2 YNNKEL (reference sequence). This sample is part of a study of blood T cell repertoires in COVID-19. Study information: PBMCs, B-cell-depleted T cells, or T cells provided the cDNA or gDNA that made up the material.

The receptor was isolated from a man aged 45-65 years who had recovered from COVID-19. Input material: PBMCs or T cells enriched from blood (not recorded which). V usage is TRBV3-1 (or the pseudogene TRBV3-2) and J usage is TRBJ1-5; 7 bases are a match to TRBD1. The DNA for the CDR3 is TGTGCCAGCAGCCAGGATACAGGGGAAGGTAATCAGCCCCAGCATTTT. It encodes CASSQDTGEGNQPQHF.